This T cell receptor (beta chain) emerged from a study of breast tumors, draining lymph nodes, adjacent tissues. Findings of the study overall: Tumor TCR diversity was below lymph nodes but above nontumor tissue. Data only fit, rather than demonstrated, lymph node origin of most tumor T cells. Tumor and nontumor repertoires were significantly more similar in luminal-like than in basal-like breast cancer. Findings are consistent with lymph node origin and intratumoral expansion of most tumor T cells.

There are 20 residues in the CDR3. V was clipped by 0 bases and J by 14 bases; unmatched bases: 21. Germline CDR1 is MGHRA and CDR2 is YSYEKL. TCRdb reprocessed the multiplex PCR reads with MiXCR, giving one entry per CDR3 protein. The sample has 66,000 or so distinct CDR3 sequences; roughly 40% are singletons. Many counts were recorded for this clonotype. No antigen is known for it. The gene calls are TRBV4-1 and TRBJ1-6; TRBD1 agrees at 11 bases. The clonotype was recovered from a female donor with breast cancer. Some clones in this sample may be carry-over from other donors' samples. Input material: breast tumor tissue. The CDR3 DNA follows: TGCGCCAGCAGCCAAGAAGCCTCAGTCGCGGACAGGGGGCGATCTATAGCCCTCCACTTT. As protein: CASSQEASVADRGRSIALHF.